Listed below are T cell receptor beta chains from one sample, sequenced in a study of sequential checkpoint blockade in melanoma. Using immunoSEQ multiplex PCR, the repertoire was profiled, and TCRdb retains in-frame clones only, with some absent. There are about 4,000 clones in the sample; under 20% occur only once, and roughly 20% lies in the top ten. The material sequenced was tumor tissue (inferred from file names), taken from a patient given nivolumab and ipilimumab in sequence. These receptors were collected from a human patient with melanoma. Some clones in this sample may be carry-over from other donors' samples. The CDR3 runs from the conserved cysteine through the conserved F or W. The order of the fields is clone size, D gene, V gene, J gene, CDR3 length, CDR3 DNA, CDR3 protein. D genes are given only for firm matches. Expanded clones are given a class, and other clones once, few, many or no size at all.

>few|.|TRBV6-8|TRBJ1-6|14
TGTGCCAGCAGTGCGCGGGACACCAATTCACCCCTCCACTTT
CASSARDTNSPLHF
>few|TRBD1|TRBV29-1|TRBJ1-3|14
TGCAGCGTTGACCCGACAGGGTCTGGAAACACCATATATTTT
CSVDPTGSGNTIYF
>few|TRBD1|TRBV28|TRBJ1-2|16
TGTGCCAGCAGTTTAGCTTCCGGGACAGGGGTTGATGGCTACACCTTC
CASSLASGTGVDGYTF
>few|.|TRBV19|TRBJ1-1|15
TGTGCCAGTAGTAGCGCCGGTTGGGGGCGCACTGAAGCTTTCTTT
CASSSAGWGRTEAFF
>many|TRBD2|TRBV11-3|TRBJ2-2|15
TGTGCCAGCAGCTCTGGACTAGCGTGGACCGGGGAGCTGTTTTTT
CASSSGLAWTGELFF
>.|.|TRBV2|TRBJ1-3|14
TGTGCCAGCAAATGGGAAGGCAGTGTAGACACCATATATTTT
CASKWEGSVDTIYF
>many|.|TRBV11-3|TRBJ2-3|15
TGTGCCAGCAGTGTTACAGGGGGGGTCACAGATACGCAGTATTTT
CASSVTGGVTDTQYF
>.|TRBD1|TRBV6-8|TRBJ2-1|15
TGTGCCAGCAGTTATCGGGGACAGCTTTACAATGAGCAGTTCTTC
CASSYRGQLYNEQFF
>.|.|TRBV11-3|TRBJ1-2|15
TGTGCCAGCAGCCAACGGCCCCATGATTACTATGGCTACACCTTC
CASSQRPHDYYGYTF
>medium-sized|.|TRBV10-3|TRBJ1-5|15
TGTGCCATCAGTGAGTGGGGCCAGGGGAATCAGCCCCAGCATTTT
CAISEWGQGNQPQHF
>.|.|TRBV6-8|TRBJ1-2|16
TGTGCCAGCAGTAATCCCTCGGAGGGATTGAACTATGGCTACACCTTC
CASSNPSEGLNYGYTF
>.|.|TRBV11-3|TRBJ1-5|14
TGTGCCAGCAGTGGTTGGGGGGCGAATCAGCCCCAGCATTTT
CASSGWGANQPQHF
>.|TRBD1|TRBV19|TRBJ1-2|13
TGTGCCAGTAGTATGGCAGGGGGGTATGGCTACACCTTC
CASSMAGGYGYTF